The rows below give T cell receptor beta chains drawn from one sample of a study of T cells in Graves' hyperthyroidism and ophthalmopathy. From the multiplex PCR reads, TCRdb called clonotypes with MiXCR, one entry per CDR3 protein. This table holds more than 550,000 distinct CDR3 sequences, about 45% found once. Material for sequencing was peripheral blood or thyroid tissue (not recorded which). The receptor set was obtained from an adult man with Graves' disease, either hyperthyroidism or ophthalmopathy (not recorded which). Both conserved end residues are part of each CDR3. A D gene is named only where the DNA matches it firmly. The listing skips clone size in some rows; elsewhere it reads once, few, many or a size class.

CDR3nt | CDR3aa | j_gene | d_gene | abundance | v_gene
TGCAGCGTTGACGGATTGTGGCAGGGGAAGGGCACTGAAGCTTTCTTT | CSVDGLWQGKGTEAFF | TRBJ1-1 | - | - | TRBV29-1
TGTGCCACCAGCAGAGCCGGGACAGGGCATGAAAAACTGTTTTTT | CATSRAGTGHEKLFF | TRBJ1-4 | TRBD1 | - | TRBV15
TGTGCCAGTAGTAGACAGGGCCTGCAGCCCCAGCATTTT | CASSRQGLQPQHF | TRBJ1-5 | TRBD1 | many | TRBV19
TGTGCCAGCAGTTATGAGACAGGGGGCTATGGCTACACCTTC | CASSYETGGYGYTF | TRBJ1-2 | TRBD1 | - | TRBV6-5
TGTGCCAGCAGCCCCACCCGGGAGGCCCATTACGAGCAGTACTTC | CASSPTREAHYEQYF | TRBJ2-7 | TRBD2 | - | TRBV7-2
TGCAGCGTTGCACAGCTCGCGAACACCGGGGAGCTGTTTTTT | CSVAQLANTGELFF | TRBJ2-2 | - | many | TRBV29-1
TGTGCCAGCAGCTTCAGGGCCGTAGGGACGAAAGAGACCCAGTACTTC | CASSFRAVGTKETQYF | TRBJ2-5 | - | many | TRBV7-2
TGTGCCAGCAGCCCCCGGACTAGTGGGAGGGCCCCTGGGGCCAACGTCCTGACTTTC | CASSPRTSGRAPGANVLTF | TRBJ2-6 | TRBD2 | - | TRBV11-1
TGTGCCAGCAGCGCCGGGGGACTAGCGGGCTCCTACGAGCAGTACTTC | CASSAGGLAGSYEQYF | TRBJ2-7 | TRBD2 | - | TRBV9
TGTGCCAGCAGCTCCCATGACAGGGCAGGCGAGCAGTACTTC | CASSSHDRAGEQYF | TRBJ2-7 | TRBD1 | once | TRBV7-1
TGTGCCAGCAGCTCTTCTACTAGCGGGGCCCGACCTGAGACCCAGTACTTC | CASSSSTSGARPETQYF | TRBJ2-5 | TRBD2 | - | TRBV7-9